This is a list of T cell receptor beta chains from one sample in a study of T cells in Graves' hyperthyroidism and ophthalmopathy. TCRdb re-called the multiplex PCR reads with MiXCR, one entry per CDR3 protein. The data contain around 450,000 distinct CDR3 sequences, more than 15% of them seen just once; the ten biggest clones take up approximately 14%. Source material: blood. These TCRs come from a woman aged 18-35 years with Graves' hyperthyroidism. The CDR3 runs from the conserved cysteine through the conserved F or W. The D gene is left open where the match is weak. Size is stated for part of the rows, as once, few or many counts, or as a class when the clone is expanded.

clone_size j_call v_call d_call cdr3_aa cdr3_nt
few TRBJ2-2 TRBV6-2/TRBV6-3 TRBD2 CASSRTSGGAGELFF TGTGCCAGCAGCCGGACTAGCGGGGGGGCCGGGGAGCTGTTTTTT
many TRBJ2-3 TRBV20-1 . CSALLWEVGTTDTQYF TGCAGTGCTCTCCTTTGGGAGGTGGGAACCACAGATACGCAGTATTTT
. TRBJ2-7 TRBV3-1 TRBD2 CASSQATSGTFGEQYF TGTGCCAGCAGCCAAGCAACTAGCGGCACCTTCGGGGAGCAGTACTTC
. TRBJ1-2 TRBV4-1 TRBD1 CASSYGQGRTNYGYTF TGCGCCAGCAGCTATGGACAGGGGAGAACTAACTATGGCTACACCTTC
many TRBJ2-5 TRBV5-1 . CASSLSPQETQYF TGCGCCAGCAGCTTAAGTCCCCAAGAGACCCAGTACTTC
medium-sized TRBJ1-1 TRBV11-2 TRBD1 CASSDRGMGEAFF TGTGCCAGCAGCGACAGGGGGATGGGTGAAGCTTTCTTT
. TRBJ2-1 TRBV7-9 . CASSSEQFF TGTGCCAGCAGCAGTGAGCAGTTCTTC
few TRBJ1-5 TRBV6-4 . CAGYGGAGVNQPQHF TGTGCCGGCTATGGCGGGGCAGGGGTCAATCAGCCCCAGCATTTT
. TRBJ1-2 TRBV4-3 TRBD1 CASSLNRGFGYGYTF TGCGCCAGCAGCCTCAACAGGGGATTTGGCTATGGCTACACCTTC
few TRBJ2-7 TRBV10-2 . CASLSLGDYEQYF TGCGCCAGCCTCAGTCTAGGGGACTACGAGCAGTACTTC
many TRBJ2-1 TRBV3-1 . CASSQEWVAQAGYNEQFF TGTGCCAGCAGCCAAGAATGGGTGGCCCAGGCGGGGTACAATGAGCAGTTCTTC
many TRBJ2-7 TRBV4-2 . CASSQSQFSYEQYF TGTGCCAGCAGCCAGTCACAGTTCTCCTACGAGCAGTACTTC
many TRBJ1-3 TRBV10-3 TRBD1 CAISESETGGGNTIYF TGTGCCATCAGTGAGTCCGAGACAGGGGGTGGAAACACCATATATTTT
few TRBJ1-2 TRBV18 . CASSPRDSLLYGYTF TGTGCCAGCTCACCACGAGACAGTCTCCTATATGGCTACACCTTC
few TRBJ1-6 TRBV20-1 . CSARLAAYSPLHF TGCAGTGCTAGGTTGGCAGCATATTCACCCCTCCACTTT
many TRBJ2-3 TRBV6-1 TRBD2 CASRVPTGGWADTQYF TGTGCCAGCAGAGTCCCCACGGGGGGGTGGGCAGATACGCAGTATTTT
many TRBJ2-7 TRBV11-3 TRBD1 CASSKRGTGDYEQYF TGTGCCAGCAGCAAACGAGGGACAGGGGACTACGAGCAGTACTTC
. TRBJ2-1 TRBV11-3 TRBD2 CASSHRRTSGGLLDNEQFF TGTGCCAGCAGCCACAGAAGGACTAGCGGGGGCCTCCTAGACAATGAGCAGTTCTTC
. TRBJ2-3 TRBV9 TRBD2 CASSLGTSGSVTDTQYF TGTGCCAGCAGCCTTGGGACTAGCGGGAGTGTCACAGATACGCAGTATTTT
. TRBJ2-1 TRBV20-1 TRBD2 CSARHPSGGKDEQFF TGCAGTGCTAGACATCCTAGCGGGGGTAAGGATGAGCAGTTCTTC
few TRBJ2-2 TRBV5-1 . CASSLAPAGELFF TGCGCCAGCAGCTTGGCCCCGGCCGGGGAGCTGTTTTTT
many TRBJ2-1 TRBV20-1 . CSAERARSYNEQFF TGCAGTGCCGAAAGGGCTAGGTCCTACAATGAGCAGTTCTTC
. TRBJ2-4 TRBV20-1 TRBD2 CSAPPSGEGIQYF TGCAGTGCCCCCCCTTCGGGGGAGGGGATTCAGTACTTC
many TRBJ2-3 TRBV20-1 TRBD2 CSATKLAANTDTQYF TGCAGTGCTACAAAACTAGCGGCTAACACAGATACGCAGTATTTT
. TRBJ1-2 TRBV7-8 . CASSNRTGRGFYGYTF TGTGCCAGCAGCAACCGGACGGGCAGGGGTTTTTATGGCTACACCTTC
many TRBJ2-5 TRBV10-3 TRBD2 CAISGLAGGQETQYF TGTGCCATCAGTGGGCTAGCGGGGGGGCAAGAGACCCAGTACTTC
. TRBJ2-5 TRBV5-1 TRBD2 CAGSFGTSGSETQYF TGCGCCGGCAGCTTTGGGACTAGCGGGAGTGAGACCCAGTACTTC
many TRBJ1-1 TRBV28 . CASRPALNTEAFF TGTGCCAGCAGACCAGCCTTGAACACTGAAGCTTTCTTT
. TRBJ2-1 TRBV6-6 . CASSYSPDYNEQFF TGTGCCAGCAGTTACTCTCCTGACTACAATGAGCAGTTCTTC
many TRBJ1-1 TRBV3-1 . CASSQVEEKAFF TGTGCCAGCAGCCAAGTGGAAGAGAAAGCTTTCTTT
few TRBJ2-7 TRBV12-3/TRBV12-4 TRBD1 CASSGTGVSEQYF TGTGCCAGCAGCGGGACAGGGGTTTCCGAGCAGTACTTC
many TRBJ2-7 TRBV28 TRBD2 CASRTSGTFSEQYF TGTGCCAGCAGGACTAGCGGGACTTTCAGCGAGCAGTACTTC
. TRBJ2-3 TRBV6-1 . CASGRLGGTDTQYF TGTGCCAGCGGTCGCTTAGGCGGAACAGATACGCAGTATTTT
. TRBJ2-7 TRBV5-1 TRBD2 CASSAGGDFTYEQYF TGCGCCAGCAGCGCGGGAGGGGACTTTACCTACGAGCAGTACTTC
few TRBJ2-1 TRBV29-1 . CSTRLGGVPDEQFF TGCAGCACCAGACTCGGTGGGGTTCCAGATGAGCAGTTCTTC
many TRBJ2-7 TRBV6-2/TRBV6-3 . CASSYSDISSYEQYF TGTGCCAGCAGTTATTCGGACATATCCTCCTACGAGCAGTACTTC
many TRBJ1-1 TRBV6-4 TRBD1 CASSEGTGSTEAFF TGTGCCAGCAGTGAAGGGACAGGGAGCACTGAAGCTTTCTTT
few TRBJ1-1 TRBV29-1 . CSVERGLNTEAFF TGCAGCGTTGAACGAGGTTTGAACACTGAAGCTTTCTTT
many TRBJ2-7 TRBV20-1 . CSARESGRPYEQYF TGCAGTGCTAGAGAATCAGGGCGGCCATACGAGCAGTACTTC
. TRBJ1-1 TRBV28 . CASSSLKRMNTEAFF TGTGCCAGCAGTTCCCTGAAGCGCATGAACACTGAAGCTTTCTTT
. TRBJ1-4 TRBV6-2/TRBV6-3 . CASKPPRESVPATNEKLFF TGTGCCAGCAAACCCCCGAGGGAGTCGGTGCCAGCAACTAATGAAAAACTGTTTTTT
. TRBJ1-1 TRBV3-1 TRBD1 CASSHGQGPAFF TGTGCCAGCAGCCACGGACAGGGCCCAGCTTTCTTT
many TRBJ2-4 TRBV28 TRBD2 CASSLFPGGAKNIQYF TGTGCCAGCAGTTTATTTCCGGGGGGAGCCAAAAACATTCAGTACTTC